A single sample gave rise to the 6 T cell receptor beta chains below, sequenced in a study of Graves' ophthalmopathy and Graves' hyperthyroidism. Scientists amplified the TCR beta CDR3 regions from RNA transcripts. First-round RT-PCR employed HTBI primers, with a second-round multiplex PCR after it. TCRdb analysed the multiplex PCR reads with MiXCR anew, one entry per CDR3 protein. The profile shows hundreds of thousands of distinct CDR3 sequences, about 38% of them singletons. Sequenced: peripheral blood. These receptors all come from an adult man with Graves' ophthalmopathy.

V usage is TRBV2 and J usage is TRBJ1-2; D is unresolved. V lost 5 bases and J 5 bases, leaving 27 bases between the germline ends. The CDR3 extends over 18 amino acids. Germline V lookup: CDR1 SNHLY, CDR2 FYNNEI. CDR3 nucleotide sequence: TGTGCCAGCAGTCTCTTCATGACGACCGGGCTTACCGTTTATGGCTACACCTTC. Its translation is CASSLFMTTGLTVYGYTF.

This clonotype was counted a few times. The gene calls are TRBV5-4 and TRBJ1-5; 8 positions agree with TRBD1. This CDR3 has 15 residues. Unmatched junction bases numbered 6, after V lost 3 bases and J lost 4 bases. The germline V gene has CDR1 SGHNT and CDR2 YYREEE (reference sequence). The CDR3 reads CASSSDRDPNQPQHF. The CDR3 bases are TGTGCCAGCAGCTCGGACAGGGACCCGAATCAGCCCCAGCATTTT.

In its sample, this clonotype was seen many times. V gene TRBV6-5 combines with J gene TRBJ2-7; D is unclear. V lost 2 bases and J lost 0, with 5 bases in between. CDR1 and CDR2 (germline): MNHEY, SVGAGI. The CDR3 runs 13 residues. The CDR3 region has the DNA TGTGCCAGCAGTTACAGCTACTCCTACGAGCAGTACTTC. Its translation is CASSYSYSYEQYF.

This clonotype was seen a few times. This chain connects TRBV7-3 to TRBJ2-7; D gene ambiguous. CDR3 length: 12 residues. Germline V CDR1 and CDR2: SGHTA, FQGTGA. Trimming removed 6 bases at V and 2 bases at J, with 8 bases between. In DNA, the CDR3 is TGTGCCAGCAGGGGTCCCACCTACGAGCAGTACTTC. Translation gives CASRGPTYEQYF.

Of note for this clonotype: Compared with germline, one end of the junction differs, possibly owing to a read error. V and J are TRBV29-1 and TRBJ1-1; D possibly corresponds to TRBD1 (5 bases). The CDR3 length is 13 residues. Looked up from germline, CDR1 is SQVTM and CDR2 is ANQGSEA. The DNA for the CDR3 is TGTGCCGCCTCCAGCGCGGGGGGCACTGAAGCTTTCTTT. This gives the protein CAASSAGGTEAFF.

This clonotype came up a few times. The chain joins TRBV12-3 or TRBV12-4 to TRBJ1-2; D gene ambiguous. The V and J ends lost 1 base and 3 bases respectively, with 6 bases between them. This CDR3 is 13 amino acids long. CDR3 protein: CASSLEPDYGYTF. The CDR3 DNA reads as TGTGCCAGCAGTTTAGAACCAGACTATGGCTACACCTTC.